This TCR beta chain was retrieved from a study of Graves' ophthalmopathy and Graves' hyperthyroidism. This clonotype appeared a few times. Antigen: not known. Regarding the study as a whole: Appearing in blood as well were most expanded thyroid clonotypes above 0.001 frequency.

The V and J ends lost 1 base and 3 bases, in that order; junction bases with no gene match: 6. The germline V gene has CDR1 MGHRA and CDR2 YSYEKL. This CDR3 spans 15 amino acids. RNA transcripts served as template for amplifying TCR beta CDR3 sequences. First-round RT-PCR used HTBI primers; second-round multiplex PCR followed. TCRdb recomputed calls from the multiplex PCR reads with MiXCR, one row per CDR3 protein. Seen here are roughly 480,000 distinct CDR3 sequences, roughly an eighth observed once, and the top ten hold about 10%. The sequenced material came from blood. The rearrangement joins TRBV4-1 to TRBJ2-7; 7 nucleotides match TRBD1. The source of this sequence is a woman in her 30s with Graves' ophthalmopathy. This chain's CDR3 is CASSQGSDRSYEQYF. CDR3 in DNA: TGCGCCAGCAGCCAAGGATCGGACAGGAGCTACGAGCAGTACTTC.